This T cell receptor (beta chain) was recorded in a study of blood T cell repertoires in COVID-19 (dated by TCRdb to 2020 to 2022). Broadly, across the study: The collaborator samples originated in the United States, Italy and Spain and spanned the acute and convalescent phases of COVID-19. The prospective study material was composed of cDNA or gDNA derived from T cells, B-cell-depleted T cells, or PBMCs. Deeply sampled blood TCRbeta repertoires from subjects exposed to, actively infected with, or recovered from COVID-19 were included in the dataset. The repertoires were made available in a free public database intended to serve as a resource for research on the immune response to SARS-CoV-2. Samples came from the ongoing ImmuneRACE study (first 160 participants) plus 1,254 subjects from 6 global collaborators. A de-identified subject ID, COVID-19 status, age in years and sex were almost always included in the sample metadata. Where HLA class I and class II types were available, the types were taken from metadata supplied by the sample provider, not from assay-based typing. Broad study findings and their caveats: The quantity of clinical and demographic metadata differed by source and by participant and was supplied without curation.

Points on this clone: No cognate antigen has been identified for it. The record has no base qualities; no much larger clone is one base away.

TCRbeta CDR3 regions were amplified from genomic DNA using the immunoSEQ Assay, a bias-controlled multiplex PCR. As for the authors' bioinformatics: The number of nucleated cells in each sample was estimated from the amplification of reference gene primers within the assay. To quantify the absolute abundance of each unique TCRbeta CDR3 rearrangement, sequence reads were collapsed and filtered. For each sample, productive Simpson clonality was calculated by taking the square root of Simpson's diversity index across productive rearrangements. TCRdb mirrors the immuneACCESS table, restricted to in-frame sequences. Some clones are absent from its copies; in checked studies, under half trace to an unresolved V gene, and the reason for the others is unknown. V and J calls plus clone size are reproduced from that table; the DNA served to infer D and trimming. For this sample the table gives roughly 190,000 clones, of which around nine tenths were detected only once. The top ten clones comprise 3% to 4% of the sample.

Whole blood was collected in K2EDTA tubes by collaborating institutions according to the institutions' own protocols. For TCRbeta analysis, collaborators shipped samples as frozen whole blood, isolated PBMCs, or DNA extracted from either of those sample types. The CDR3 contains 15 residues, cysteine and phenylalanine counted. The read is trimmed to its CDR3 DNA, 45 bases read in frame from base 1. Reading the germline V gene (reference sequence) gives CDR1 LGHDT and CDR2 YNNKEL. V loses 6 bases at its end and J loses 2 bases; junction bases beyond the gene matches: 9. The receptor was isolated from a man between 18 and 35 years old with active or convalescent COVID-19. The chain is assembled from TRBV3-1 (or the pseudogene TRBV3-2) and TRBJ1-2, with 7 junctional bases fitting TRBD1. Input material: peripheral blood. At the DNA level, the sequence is TGTGCCAGCAGTCACGGACAGGAGGTCAACTATGGCTACACCTTC. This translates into CASSHGQEVNYGYTF.